These T cell receptor beta chains were read from a single sample in a study of cytomegalovirus exposure and HLA in healthy donors. Sequencing was performed with immunoSEQ multiplex PCR; in TCRdb, only in-frame clones are kept and a portion is missing. Of 150,000 to 200,000 clones listed, around 80% are singletons. The source material was PBMCs. These receptors all stem from a woman aged 50 to 60 in good health and CMV-seronegative. Both conserved end residues are part of each CDR3. D genes are given only for firm matches. Not every row has a clone size; where given, it reads once, few, many or a size class.

>TRBD2|-|TRBV27|TRBJ2-1
TGTGCCAGCAGTTTGGGGGGGTCCTACAATGAGCAGTTCTTC
CASSLGGSYNEQFF
>TRBD2|-|TRBV6-5|TRBJ2-2
TGTGCCAGCCACCCCGGGACTAGAAACACCGGGGAGCTGTTTTTT
CASHPGTRNTGELFF
>-|-|TRBV27|TRBJ1-2
TGTGCCAGCAGTAGGCAGGGCCCGGTTAACTATGGCTACACCTTC
CASSRQGPVNYGYTF
>TRBD1|-|TRBV5-1|TRBJ1-6
TGCGCCAGCAGCTCAACCGGGACAGGGGGAAATTCACCCCTCCACTTT
CASSSTGTGGNSPLHF
>-|few|TRBV4-1|TRBJ2-4
TGCGCCAGCAGCCAAGATACAGAGCTAGCCAAAAACATTCAGTACTTC
CASSQDTELAKNIQYF
>TRBD2|-|TRBV28|TRBJ2-2
TGTGCCAGCAGCCGCCGGTTTGCGGCGGGAGGCACCAACACCGGGGAGCTGTTTTTT
CASSRRFAAGGTNTGELFF
>-|-|TRBV28|TRBJ1-2
TGTGCCAGCAGTTGGGGGGGGAGGGATGGCTACACCTTC
CASSWGGRDGYTF
>TRBD1|-|TRBV11-2|TRBJ2-1
TGTGCCAGCAGCTTAGGAGTGACAGGGACGACCTACAATGAGCAGTTCTTC
CASSLGVTGTTYNEQFF
>-|-|TRBV28|TRBJ1-1
TGTGCCAGCAGCCCCCTAATGGGGGGTACTGAAGCTTTCTTT
CASSPLMGGTEAFF
>TRBD1|many|TRBV2|TRBJ1-4
TGTGCCAGCAGTGACATGGACAGGGGCGGGGAAAAACTGTTTTTT
CASSDMDRGGEKLFF
>-|-|TRBV11-2|TRBJ2-5
TGTGCCAGTCACCGACCAGGGGTCCGGGGGACCCAGTACTTC
CASHRPGVRGTQYF
>TRBD2|-|TRBV28|TRBJ2-2
TGTGCCAGCAGAAATGTAGCTAGCGGGGGCACCGGGGAGCTGTTTTTT
CASRNVASGGTGELFF
>TRBD2|-|TRBV7-2|TRBJ2-7
TGTGCCAGCAGCCCGAAGTGGACTAGCGGGTACTACGAGCAGTACTTC
CASSPKWTSGYYEQYF
>TRBD2|few|TRBV7-2|TRBJ2-7
TGTGCCAGCAGCTCCGCCCTAGCGGGGGTCAGCTCCTACGAGCAGTACTTC
CASSSALAGVSSYEQYF
>TRBD2|-|TRBV10-3|TRBJ2-3
TGTGCCATCAGTGGTGCTAGCGGCTACACAGATACGCAGTATTTT
CAISGASGYTDTQYF
>TRBD1|-|TRBV11-2|TRBJ2-3
TGTGCCAGCAGCCACCGGGACAGGATCACAGATACGCAGTATTTT
CASSHRDRITDTQYF
>-|once|TRBV18|TRBJ1-2
TGTGCCAGCTCGGACAGACAGGCACCCAATGGGGGCTACACCTTC
CASSDRQAPNGGYTF
>-|-|TRBV5-6|TRBJ1-1
TGTGCCAGCAGCAAGGGGGTCACTGAAGCTTTCTTT
CASSKGVTEAFF
>-|-|TRBV2|TRBJ1-1
TGTGCCAGCAGAGTGGCCCGAGCGGGCGAAGCTTTCTTT
CASRVARAGEAFF
>-|-|TRBV7-9|TRBJ2-3
TGTTCCAGCTCCATAGTCGCGGTACGGCGCACAGATACGCAGTATTTT
CSSSIVAVRRTDTQYF
>-|once|TRBV7-2|TRBJ1-6
TGTGCCAGCAGCCCGGGACTGGATTCACCCCTCCACTTT
CASSPGLDSPLHF
>TRBD1|-|TRBV6-4|TRBJ1-2
TGTGCCAGCAGACCAGGGGGCAGTAACTATGGCTACACCTTC
CASRPGGSNYGYTF
>-|-|TRBV7-9|TRBJ1-6
TGTGCCAGCAGCTTGGGCGACTCCTATAATTCACCCCTCCACTTT
CASSLGDSYNSPLHF
>TRBD1|-|TRBV6-6|TRBJ2-2
TGTGCCAGCAGTTACCCCGGGACAGGGGCGGTCGGGGAGCTGTTTTTT
CASSYPGTGAVGELFF
>TRBD1|-|TRBV9|TRBJ2-1
TGTGCCAGCAGCTTCCCGACAGGGGGAGGCGATGAGCAGTTCTTC
CASSFPTGGGDEQFF
>-|-|TRBV28|TRBJ1-1
TGTGCCTGCGGGATAAACACTGAAGCTTTCTTT
CACGINTEAFF
>-|-|TRBV25-1|TRBJ1-1
TGTGCCAGCAGTGACAGGTTGAACACTGAAGCTTTCTTT
CASSDRLNTEAFF
>-|-|TRBV7-3|TRBJ2-5
TGTGCCAGCAGCTTTAGTGGCGGAGAGACCCAGTACTTC
CASSFSGGETQYF
>-|-|TRBV6-5|TRBJ1-3
TGTGCCAGCAGTTACTCGAAGGACTCCTCTGGAAACACCATATATTTT
CASSYSKDSSGNTIYF
>-|few|TRBV6-5|TRBJ1-1
TGTGCCAGCAGTTACACTTCGACAGGAATGAACACTGAAGCTTTCTTT
CASSYTSTGMNTEAFF
>-|-|TRBV6-1|TRBJ1-4
TGTGCCAGCAGTGAAAAACAGGGAGGGGAAAAACTGTTTTTT
CASSEKQGGEKLFF
>-|once|TRBV6-5|TRBJ1-1
TGTGCCAGCAGTTACTCGTTCGGGACTAACACTGAAGCTTTCTTT
CASSYSFGTNTEAFF
>-|-|TRBV29-1|TRBJ2-7
TGCAGCGTTGAACTCCCGTGGCCTGATCATCCGTACGAGCAGTACTTC
CSVELPWPDHPYEQYF
>-|-|TRBV15|TRBJ2-7
TGTGCCACCAGCAGAGACCTCCGACAGGCGAGCTACGAGCAGTACTTC
CATSRDLRQASYEQYF
>TRBD2|once|TRBV19|TRBJ2-2
TGTGCCACTAATAGCGGGGGGGCCGCCGGGGAGCTGTTTTTT
CATNSGGAAGELFF
>-|-|TRBV2|TRBJ2-7
TGTGCCACCAACAGCCTTCCCGCCACGTCCTACGAGCAGTACTTC
CATNSLPATSYEQYF
>TRBD2|-|TRBV7-6|TRBJ2-5
TGTGCCAGCAGCTTAGGGGGAGGGCAGGGAGAGACCCAGTACTTC
CASSLGGGQGETQYF
>TRBD1|-|TRBV5-1|TRBJ2-2
TGCGCCAGCAGCCCCGGGCAGGGGGCGTTGTGGGAGCTGTTTTTT
CASSPGQGALWELFF
>TRBD1|-|TRBV28|TRBJ2-3
TGTGCCAGCGCTCCGGGACAGGGATACACAGATACGCAGTATTTT
CASAPGQGYTDTQYF
>TRBD2|-|TRBV7-2|TRBJ2-7
TGTGCCAGCAGCTTAAGAGCGGGAGGGCCTATCGAGCAGTACTTC
CASSLRAGGPIEQYF
>-|-|TRBV7-9|TRBJ2-7
TGTGCCAGCAGCGGAGGGTGGGGATACGAGCAGTACTTC
CASSGGWGYEQYF
>TRBD1|once|TRBV18|TRBJ1-4
TGTGCCAGCTCACCCCGGACAGGACTTAATGAAAAACTGTTTTTT
CASSPRTGLNEKLFF
>-|-|TRBV18|TRBJ1-5
TGTGCCAGCTCTCTAGGAGGCAGTTCCTATCAGCCCCAGCATTTT
CASSLGGSSYQPQHF
>TRBD1|once|TRBV6-6|TRBJ1-5
TGTGCCAGCAGTTACGGGACAGGGAGAAGCAATCAGCCCCAGCATTTT
CASSYGTGRSNQPQHF
>TRBD1|-|TRBV28|TRBJ1-6
TGTGCCAGCAGCCCGGGACAGACGAATTCACCCCTCCACTTT
CASSPGQTNSPLHF
>-|once|TRBV5-5|TRBJ2-1
TGTGCCAGCAGCGAGGCGGTGGGTGGGGTAGCGAAGAATGAGCAGTTCTTC
CASSEAVGGVAKNEQFF
>-|once|TRBV9|TRBJ1-1
TGTGCCAGCAGCGTAACCCCGGCGGACATGAACACTGAAGCTTTCTTT
CASSVTPADMNTEAFF
>-|-|TRBV19|TRBJ2-6
TGTGCCAGTAGTATAGGGCAGGGGTACTCTGGGGCCAACGTCCTGACTTTC
CASSIGQGYSGANVLTF
>-|-|TRBV11-1|TRBJ2-5
TGTGCCAGCAGCCTTGGGGGACTAGAGACCCAGTACTTC
CASSLGGLETQYF
>TRBD1|-|TRBV4-1|TRBJ1-4
TGCGCCAGCAGTCCTACAGGGGAAGGCACTAATGAAAAACTGTTTTTT
CASSPTGEGTNEKLFF
>TRBD1|-|TRBV5-5|TRBJ2-2
TGTGCCAGCAGCTTCAGGGGGCAATACACCGGGGAGCTGTTTTTT
CASSFRGQYTGELFF
>TRBD2|-|TRBV4-1|TRBJ2-7
TGCGCCAGCAGCCACTCTCGGCTGGGACTAGCGGGCGACGGGGGATACGAGCAGTACTTC
CASSHSRLGLAGDGGYEQYF
>-|-|TRBV28|TRBJ2-7
TGTGCCAGCAGCACCACATGGAGCCGAGACTACGAGCAGTACTTC
CASSTTWSRDYEQYF
>-|once|TRBV7-9|TRBJ2-5
TGTGCCAGCAGCCGGTCCGGGATGGGGGAGACCCAGTACTTC
CASSRSGMGETQYF
>TRBD1|-|TRBV7-9|TRBJ1-6
TGTGCCAGCAGTCCCGGACAGGCTAGCTCCTATAATTCACCCCTCCACTTT
CASSPGQASSYNSPLHF
>TRBD2|-|TRBV7-2|TRBJ2-1
TGTGCCAGCAGCTTTAGTCCTAGCGGTTACAATGAGCAGTTCTTC
CASSFSPSGYNEQFF
>TRBD1|few|TRBV6-1|TRBJ2-7
TGTGCCAGCAGTGGACTCCCGGGACAGGGATCCCACGAGCAGTACTTC
CASSGLPGQGSHEQYF